This passage covers 6 T cell receptor beta chains from one sample sequenced in a study of T-cell reconstitution after alpha-beta-depleted transplantation in children. Researchers prepared the TCRbeta library using unique molecular identifiers, the study reports. TCRdb independently ran MiXCR on the PCR reads; one entry per CDR3 protein. This sample has approximately 520,000 distinct CDR3 sequences, with approximately 29% found just once. Here the sequenced sample was PBMCs from the stem cell graft donor, taken from the stem cell graft. The origin of the receptors is a human donor who donated a stem cell graft to a child with aplastic anemia.

The gene calls are TRBV27 and TRBJ2-7; 14 bases match TRBD2. The ends lost 8 bases at V and 0 bases at J; junction bases unmatched: 0. CDR3 size: 14 residues. Per the germline V gene, CDR1 is MNHEY and CDR2 is SMNVEV (reference sequence). CDR3 in amino acids: CASGTSGSSYEQYF. The DNA for the CDR3 is TGTGCCAGCGGGACTAGCGGGAGCTCCTACGAGCAGTACTTC.

This clonotype was seen more than once but under ten times. The V call is TRBV4-2, the J call TRBJ1-5; D not certain. The CDR3 consists of 15 residues. Trimming cost V 0 bases and J 9 bases, with 15 bases left between them. Germline V CDR1 and CDR2: LGHNA, YNFKEQ. CDR3 bases: TGTGCCAGCAGCCAAGATTTGACCGAAGATCGGCCCCAGCATTTT. Its protein product is CASSQDLTEDRPQHF.

This clonotype showed up just a few times. This sequence joins TRBV12-3 or TRBV12-4 and TRBJ2-1, with 12 bases that match TRBD2. This CDR3 is built from 15 residues. Trimming at V came to 8 bases and at J to 7 bases, leaving 9 bases not matched to a gene. The chain's CDR3 is CASLAGGKFLNEQFF. In DNA form, the CDR3 reads TGTGCCAGCCTAGCGGGAGGGAAATTCTTAAATGAGCAGTTCTTC.

The chain carries TRBV11-1 and TRBJ1-1; possibly TRBD1 for D (6 bases). The ends were cut back, 3 bases at V and 4 bases at J, with 12 bases in the middle. Germline V gives CDR1 SGHAT, CDR2 FQDESV (reference sequence). The CDR3 covers 14 residues. This CDR3 reads CASSFQGMVTEAFF. The CDR3, as DNA: TGTGCCAGCAGCTTCCAGGGGATGGTCACTGAAGCTTTCTTT.

J is TRBJ2-2 and V is TRBV18, with 8 nucleotides matching TRBD1. The germline gives CDR1 KGHSH, CDR2 LQKENI. V lost 2 bases, J lost 4 bases, and 6 bases stayed unmatched. CDR3 length: 16 residues. CDR3 sequence reads: CASSPRTGTGTGELFF. The CDR3 DNA reads as TGTGCCAGCTCACCAAGGACAGGGACCGGCACCGGGGAGCTGTTTTTT.

This chain links TRBV19 with TRBJ1-3; 7 bases line up with TRBD1. CDR1 and CDR2 from the germline V gene are LNHDA and SQIVND (reference sequence). The CDR3 runs 14 residues. V lost 3 bases, J lost 8 bases, and 7 bases stayed unmatched. The CDR3 sequence: CASSIPGGRDTIYF. CDR3 nucleotides: TGTGCCAGTAGTATCCCAGGGGGACGGGACACCATATATTTT.